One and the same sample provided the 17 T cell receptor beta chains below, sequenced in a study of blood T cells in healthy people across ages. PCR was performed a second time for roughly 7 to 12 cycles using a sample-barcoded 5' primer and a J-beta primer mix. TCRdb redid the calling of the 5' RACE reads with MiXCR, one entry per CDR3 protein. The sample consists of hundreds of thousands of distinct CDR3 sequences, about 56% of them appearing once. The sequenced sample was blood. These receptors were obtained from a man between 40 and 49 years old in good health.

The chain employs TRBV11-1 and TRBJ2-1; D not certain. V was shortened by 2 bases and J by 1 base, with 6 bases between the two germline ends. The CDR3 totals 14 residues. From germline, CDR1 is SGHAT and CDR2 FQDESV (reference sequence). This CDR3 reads CASSLYYSYNEQFF. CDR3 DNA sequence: TGTGCCAGCAGCTTATACTATTCCTACAATGAGCAGTTCTTC.

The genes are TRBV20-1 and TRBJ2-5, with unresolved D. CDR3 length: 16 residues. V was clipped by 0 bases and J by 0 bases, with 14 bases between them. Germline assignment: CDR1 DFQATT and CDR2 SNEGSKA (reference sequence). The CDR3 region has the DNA TGCAGTGCTAGAGATATTCGGTTTTCTTACCAAGAGACCCAGTACTTC. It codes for CSARDIRFSYQETQYF.

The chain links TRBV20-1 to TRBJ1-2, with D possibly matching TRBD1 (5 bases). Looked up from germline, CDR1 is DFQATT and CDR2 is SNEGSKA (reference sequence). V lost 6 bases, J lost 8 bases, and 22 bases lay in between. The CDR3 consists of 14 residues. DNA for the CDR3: TGCAGTGCCTTAGACCCAGGGTCTTTTCGGGGCTACACCTTC. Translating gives CSALDPGSFRGYTF.

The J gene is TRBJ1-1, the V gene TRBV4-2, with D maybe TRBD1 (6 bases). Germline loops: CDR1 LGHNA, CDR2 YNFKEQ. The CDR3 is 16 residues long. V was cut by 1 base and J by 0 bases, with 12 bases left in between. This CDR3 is CASSQVSQGLNTEAFF. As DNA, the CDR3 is TGTGCCAGCAGCCAAGTTTCTCAGGGGTTGAACACTGAAGCTTTCTTT.

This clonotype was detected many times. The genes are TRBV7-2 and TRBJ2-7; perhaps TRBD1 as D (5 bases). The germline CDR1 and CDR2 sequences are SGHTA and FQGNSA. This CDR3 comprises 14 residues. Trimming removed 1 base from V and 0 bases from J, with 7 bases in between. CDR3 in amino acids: CASSLDRRSYEQYF. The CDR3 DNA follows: TGTGCCAGCAGCTTAGACAGGCGCTCCTACGAGCAGTACTTC.

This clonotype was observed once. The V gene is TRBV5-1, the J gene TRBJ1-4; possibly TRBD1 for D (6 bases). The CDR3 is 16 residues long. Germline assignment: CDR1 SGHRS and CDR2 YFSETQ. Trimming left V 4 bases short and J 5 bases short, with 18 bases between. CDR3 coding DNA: TGCGCCAGCAGCCCGGAGACTGCAGGGGCGAATGAAAAACTGTTTTTT. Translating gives CASSPETAGANEKLFF.

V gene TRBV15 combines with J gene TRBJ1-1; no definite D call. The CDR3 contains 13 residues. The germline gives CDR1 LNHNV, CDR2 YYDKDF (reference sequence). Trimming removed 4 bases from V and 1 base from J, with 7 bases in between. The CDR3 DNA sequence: TGTGCCACCAGCACGAAGGGGAACACTGAAGCTTTCTTT. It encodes CATSTKGNTEAFF.

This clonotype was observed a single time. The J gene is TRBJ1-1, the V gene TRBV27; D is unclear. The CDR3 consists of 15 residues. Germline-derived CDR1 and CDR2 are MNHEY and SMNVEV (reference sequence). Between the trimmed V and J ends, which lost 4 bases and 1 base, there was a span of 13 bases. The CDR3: CASSSGFRPNTEAFF. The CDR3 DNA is TGTGCCAGCAGTTCCGGGTTCAGACCGAACACTGAAGCTTTCTTT.

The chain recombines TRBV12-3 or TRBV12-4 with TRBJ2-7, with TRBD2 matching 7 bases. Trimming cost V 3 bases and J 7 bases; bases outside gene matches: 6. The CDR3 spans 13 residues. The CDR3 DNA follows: TGTGCCAGCAGTTTGGCAGCGGGATTTGAGCAGTACTTC. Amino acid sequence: CASSLAAGFEQYF.

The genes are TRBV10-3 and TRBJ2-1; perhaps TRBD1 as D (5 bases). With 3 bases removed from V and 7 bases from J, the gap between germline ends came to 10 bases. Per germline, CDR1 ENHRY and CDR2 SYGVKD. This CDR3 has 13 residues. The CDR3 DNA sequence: TGTGCCATCAGTGAACAGGAGAGAAATGAGCAGTTCTTC. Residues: CAISEQERNEQFF.

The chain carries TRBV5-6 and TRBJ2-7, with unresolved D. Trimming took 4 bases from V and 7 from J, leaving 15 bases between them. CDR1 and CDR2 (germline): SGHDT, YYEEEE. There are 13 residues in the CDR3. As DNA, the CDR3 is TGTGCCAGCAGCACCGTAACGCCGCGGGAGCAGTACTTC. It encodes CASSTVTPREQYF. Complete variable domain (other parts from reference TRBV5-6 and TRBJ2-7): DAGVTQSPTHLIKTRGQQVTLRCSPKSGHDTVSWYQQALGQGPQFIFQYYEEEERQRGNFPDRFSGHQFPNYSSELNVNALLLGDSALYLCASSTVTPREQYFGPGTRLTVT.

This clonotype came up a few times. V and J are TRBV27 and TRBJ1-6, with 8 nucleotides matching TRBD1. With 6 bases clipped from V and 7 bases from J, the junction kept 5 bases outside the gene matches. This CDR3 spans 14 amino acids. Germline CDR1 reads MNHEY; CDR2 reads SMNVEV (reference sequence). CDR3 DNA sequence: TGTGCCAGCAGCCACGGGACAGGCAATTCACCCCTCCACTTT. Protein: CASSHGTGNSPLHF.

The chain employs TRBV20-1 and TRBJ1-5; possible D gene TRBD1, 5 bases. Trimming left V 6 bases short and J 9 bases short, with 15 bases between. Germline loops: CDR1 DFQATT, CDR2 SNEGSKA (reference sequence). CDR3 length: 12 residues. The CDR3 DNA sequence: TGCAGTGCAGGGGCTGACTCACCGCCCCAGCATTTT. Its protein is CSAGADSPPQHF.

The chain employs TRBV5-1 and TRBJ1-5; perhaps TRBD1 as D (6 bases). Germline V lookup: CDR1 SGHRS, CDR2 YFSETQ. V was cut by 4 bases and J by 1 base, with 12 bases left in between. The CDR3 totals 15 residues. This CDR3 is CASSIGTQSNQPQHF. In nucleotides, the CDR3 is TGCGCCAGCAGCATAGGGACACAAAGCAATCAGCCCCAGCATTTT.

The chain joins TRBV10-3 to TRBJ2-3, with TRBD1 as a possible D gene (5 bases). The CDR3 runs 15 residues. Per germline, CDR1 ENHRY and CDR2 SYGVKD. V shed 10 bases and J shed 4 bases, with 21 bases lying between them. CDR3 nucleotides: TGTGCCACTGCATTGGGCGCTCTAGGGGCAGATACGCAGTATTTT. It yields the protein CATALGALGADTQYF.

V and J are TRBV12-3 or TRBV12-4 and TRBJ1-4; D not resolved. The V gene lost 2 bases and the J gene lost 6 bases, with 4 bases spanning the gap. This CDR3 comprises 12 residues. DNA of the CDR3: TGTGCCAGCAGTTTATTAGATGAAAAACTGTTTTTT. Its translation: CASSLLDEKLFF.

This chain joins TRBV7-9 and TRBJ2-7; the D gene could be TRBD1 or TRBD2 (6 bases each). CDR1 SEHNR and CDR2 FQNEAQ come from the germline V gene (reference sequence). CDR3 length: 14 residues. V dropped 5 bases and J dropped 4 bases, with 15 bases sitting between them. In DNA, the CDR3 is TGTGCCAGCAGCGCGCGGGACATAAGATACGAGCAGTACTTC. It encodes CASSARDIRYEQYF.